What follows describes a single T cell receptor beta chain. Each CDR3 protein gets one entry after TCRdb re-called the RACE reads with MiXCR. This sample has roughly 34,000 distinct CDR3 sequences, with around a tenth found just once. The data originate from a study of human T cells and chemical hapten exposure. As for the study in general: Affected patients, primarily female, had alopecia areata, totalis or universalis.

This CDR3 comprises 17 residues. With 8 bases clipped from V and 2 bases from J, the junction kept 12 bases outside the gene matches. Germline CDR1 is WNHNN and CDR2 is SYGVQD (reference sequence). Noted time point: pre-sensitization, week 0. Treatment given: therapeutic diphenylcyclopropenone sensitization with weekly scalp DPC. The starting material, unfractionated whole blood, was used for total RNA extraction. This sequence joins TRBV10-1 and TRBJ2-3; 11 nucleotides align to TRBD2. This clonotype was obtained from a man aged 50 or older with alopecia areata. Some clones in this sample may be carry-over from other donors' samples. The sequencing used whole blood, collected in connection with sensitization to the hapten diphenylcyclopropenone (DPC). CDR3 amino acids: CASLQKSTSGTTDTQYF. The CDR3 nucleotides are TGCGCCAGCTTACAAAAGTCGACTAGCGGGACCACAGATACGCAGTATTTT.